The clone carrying this T cell receptor beta chain was seen a few times. Antigen: not known. This sample is drawn from a study of CD8 T cells in ankylosing spondylitis. Study results and caveats: Significant enrichment of disease-linked clones was reported in matched ankylosing spondylitis synovial fluid.

Each CDR3 protein gets one entry after TCRdb re-called the 5' RACE reads with MiXCR. The sample shows around 280,000 distinct CDR3 sequences, 20% of them seen only once. Unmatched junction bases numbered 9, after V lost 5 bases and J lost 1 base. The germline V gene has CDR1 LGHNA and CDR2 YNFKEQ. CDR3 length: 19 amino acids. V and J are TRBV4-2 and TRBJ2-1; 15 bases fit TRBD2. The specimen sequenced was blood, either unsorted or a sorted T cell fraction (not recorded which). This clonotype was sampled from a male donor with ankylosing spondylitis or in good health (not recorded which). The CDR3 region has the DNA TGTGCCAGCAGCGAGGGACTAGCGGGAGGCAGTGGTTCCTACAATGAGCAGTTCTTC. The encoded protein is CASSEGLAGGSGSYNEQFF.